A selection of T cell receptor beta chains follows, all from one sample in a study of blood T cell repertoires in COVID-19. Measured with immunoSEQ multiplex PCR; TCRdb has only the in-frame clones, and not every one. The sample has about 200,000 clones; roughly 88% are singletons. The sample was peripheral blood. The receptors were gathered from a man aged 50 to 60 with COVID-19, enrolled during active disease. Both conserved end residues are part of each CDR3. D genes are given only for firm matches.

v_call d_call cdr3_aa
TRBV3-1/TRBV3-2 TRBD2 CASSQDFLAGDHEQFF
TRBV29-1 . CSVEGSGKRYETQYF
TRBV7-2 TRBD2 CASSLWAGGMNEQFF
TRBV18 . CASRIGRANTEAFF
TRBV3-1/TRBV3-2 TRBD1 CASSKQGVDSYEQYF
TRBV29-1 TRBD1 CSVRQGYNEQFF
TRBV6-5 . CASSLRGGPMRGYTF
TRBV9 . CASSSAGGDTQYF
TRBV7-2 TRBD2 CASSLALGGSTDTQYF
TRBV9 TRBD1 CASSVFGQGTGELFF
TRBV24-1 TRBD1 CATSDEPGQGLHTQYF
TRBV18 TRBD2 CASSPPGRGGEQYF
TRBV5-1 . CASSFGQPSNEQFF
TRBV7-3 . CASSLNEGLYGYTF
TRBV7-9 . CASSLTTADSPLHF
TRBV5-6 TRBD2 CASSWGEGRVTQYF
TRBV9 . CASSVESGSPDTQYF